These T cell receptor beta chains were read from a single sample in a study of T cell responses to AZD1222 COVID-19 vaccine. The table came from immunoSEQ multiplex PCR; TCRdb's copy has only in-frame clones and leaves some out. The sample records 70,000 to 95,000 clones, more than 70% being singletons. The source was peripheral blood, collected 28 days after the second AZD1222 dose. Receptors originate from an adult who received the AZD1222 COVID-19 vaccine. The CDR3 runs from the conserved cysteine through the conserved F or W. The order of the fields is D gene, V gene, clone size, J gene, CDR3 protein, CDR3 DNA. A D gene is named only where the DNA matches it firmly. For some rows the clone size is stated as once, few or many, or as a class when expanded; others skip it.

D gene: NA; V gene: TRBV10-3; clone size: NA; J gene: TRBJ2-2; CDR3 protein: CAISSQGSGELFF; CDR3 DNA: TGTGCCATCAGTTCACAGGGTTCCGGGGAGCTGTTTTTT
D gene: TRBD1; V gene: TRBV2; clone size: once; J gene: TRBJ1-5; CDR3 protein: CASREGQGSSNQPQHF; CDR3 DNA: TGTGCCAGCAGGGAGGGACAGGGATCCAGCAATCAGCCCCAGCATTTT
D gene: TRBD1; V gene: TRBV9; clone size: NA; J gene: TRBJ2-7; CDR3 protein: CASSAPTGDYEQYF; CDR3 DNA: TGTGCCAGCAGCGCACCTACAGGGGACTACGAGCAGTACTTC
D gene: NA; V gene: TRBV28; clone size: once; J gene: TRBJ2-7; CDR3 protein: CASKWGLMGEQYF; CDR3 DNA: TGTGCCAGCAAGTGGGGTCTTATGGGCGAGCAGTACTTC
D gene: NA; V gene: TRBV6-5; clone size: NA; J gene: TRBJ2-7; CDR3 protein: CASSYPDSYEQYF; CDR3 DNA: TGTGCCAGCAGTTACCCAGACTCCTACGAGCAGTACTTC
D gene: NA; V gene: TRBV10-1; clone size: NA; J gene: TRBJ2-7; CDR3 protein: CASSNPSGEQYF; CDR3 DNA: TGCGCCAGCAGTAATCCTTCAGGAGAGCAGTACTTC
D gene: NA; V gene: TRBV10-3; clone size: once; J gene: TRBJ2-3; CDR3 protein: CAISDRSGNTQYF; CDR3 DNA: TGTGCCATCAGTGATCGTTCGGGTAATACGCAGTATTTT
D gene: NA; V gene: TRBV7-9; clone size: NA; J gene: TRBJ2-1; CDR3 protein: CASSLVFPGDEQFF; CDR3 DNA: TGTGCCAGCAGCTTAGTTTTCCCAGGGGATGAGCAGTTCTTC
D gene: NA; V gene: TRBV9; clone size: NA; J gene: TRBJ1-2; CDR3 protein: CASSVVGNYGYTF; CDR3 DNA: TGTGCCAGCAGCGTAGTAGGAAACTATGGCTACACCTTC
D gene: NA; V gene: TRBV4-1; clone size: once; J gene: TRBJ1-5; CDR3 protein: CASSQADSSNQPQHF; CDR3 DNA: TGCGCCAGCAGCCAAGCTGATAGTAGCAATCAGCCCCAGCATTTT
D gene: NA; V gene: TRBV27; clone size: NA; J gene: TRBJ2-3; CDR3 protein: CASSLKAGWEDTQYF; CDR3 DNA: TGTGCCAGCAGTTTAAAGGCAGGGTGGGAAGATACGCAGTATTTT
D gene: NA; V gene: TRBV27; clone size: NA; J gene: TRBJ1-2; CDR3 protein: CASSFWGSNYGYTF; CDR3 DNA: TGTGCCAGCAGTTTCTGGGGATCCAACTATGGCTACACCTTC
D gene: NA; V gene: TRBV7-8; clone size: once; J gene: TRBJ2-7; CDR3 protein: CASSGAKGPYEQYF; CDR3 DNA: TGTGCCAGCAGCGGGGCGAAGGGTCCCTACGAGCAGTACTTC
D gene: TRBD1; V gene: TRBV2; clone size: NA; J gene: TRBJ2-2; CDR3 protein: CASSRTGLGTGELFF; CDR3 DNA: TGTGCCAGCAGTCGGACAGGTTTGGGCACCGGGGAGCTGTTTTTT
D gene: NA; V gene: TRBV9; clone size: many; J gene: TRBJ2-2; CDR3 protein: CASTQGLRTGELFF; CDR3 DNA: TGTGCCAGCACCCAAGGATTAAGAACCGGGGAGCTGTTTTTT
D gene: NA; V gene: TRBV13; clone size: NA; J gene: TRBJ1-1; CDR3 protein: CASSLVPVSSGTEAFF; CDR3 DNA: TGTGCCAGCAGCTTAGTCCCCGTGTCCTCGGGCACTGAAGCTTTCTTT
D gene: NA; V gene: TRBV7-9; clone size: NA; J gene: TRBJ1-5; CDR3 protein: CASSLEEWDQPQHF; CDR3 DNA: TGTGCCAGCAGCTTAGAAGAATGGGATCAGCCCCAGCATTTT
D gene: NA; V gene: TRBV7-2; clone size: NA; J gene: TRBJ2-1; CDR3 protein: CASSLGPGGVRNEQFF; CDR3 DNA: TGTGCCAGCAGCTTAGGGCCTGGGGGAGTGAGAAATGAGCAGTTCTTC
D gene: NA; V gene: TRBV9; clone size: NA; J gene: TRBJ1-2; CDR3 protein: CASSGGVGVASGYTF; CDR3 DNA: TGTGCCAGCAGCGGAGGTGTAGGGGTAGCAAGCGGCTACACCTTC
D gene: TRBD1; V gene: TRBV5-1; clone size: NA; J gene: TRBJ2-7; CDR3 protein: CASSLALTGGYEQYF; CDR3 DNA: TGCGCCAGCAGCTTGGCCCTGACAGGGGGGTACGAGCAGTACTTC
D gene: NA; V gene: TRBV18; clone size: NA; J gene: TRBJ2-4; CDR3 protein: CASSPDGPKNIQYF; CDR3 DNA: TGTGCCAGCTCACCTGATGGACCCAAAAACATTCAGTACTTC
D gene: NA; V gene: TRBV19; clone size: NA; J gene: TRBJ2-7; CDR3 protein: CASRATEKYEQYF; CDR3 DNA: TGTGCCAGTAGGGCGACAGAGAAGTACGAGCAGTACTTC
D gene: TRBD1; V gene: TRBV3-1/TRBV3-2; clone size: few; J gene: TRBJ1-5; CDR3 protein: CASSRDRGSSQPQHF; CDR3 DNA: TGTGCCAGCAGCCGGGACAGGGGGTCCAGTCAGCCCCAGCATTTT
D gene: TRBD1; V gene: TRBV6-5; clone size: NA; J gene: TRBJ1-5; CDR3 protein: CASSYGGMGQEPQHF; CDR3 DNA: TGTGCCAGCAGTTACGGGGGCATGGGACAGGAGCCCCAGCATTTT
D gene: NA; V gene: TRBV7-2; clone size: NA; J gene: TRBJ2-2; CDR3 protein: CASSLSAPNTGELFF; CDR3 DNA: TGTGCCAGCAGCCTTAGCGCCCCGAACACCGGGGAGCTGTTTTTT
D gene: NA; V gene: TRBV3-1/TRBV3-2; clone size: NA; J gene: TRBJ1-5; CDR3 protein: CASSYRSPIFGIITFWHHQPQHF; CDR3 DNA: TGTGCCAGCAGCTACAGATCTCCCATTTTTGGCATCATCACATTTTGGCATCATCAGCCCCAGCATTTT
D gene: NA; V gene: TRBV11-2; clone size: few; J gene: TRBJ2-1; CDR3 protein: CASTEGRRIWQFF; CDR3 DNA: TGTGCCAGCACCGAAGGAAGACGCATATGGCAGTTCTTC
D gene: TRBD2; V gene: TRBV6-6; clone size: NA; J gene: TRBJ2-1; CDR3 protein: CASSYPRTSGTNEQFF; CDR3 DNA: TGTGCCAGCAGTTATCCCCGGACTAGCGGGACTAATGAGCAGTTCTTC
D gene: NA; V gene: TRBV11-1; clone size: few; J gene: TRBJ1-4; CDR3 protein: CASSFGDEKLFF; CDR3 DNA: TGTGCCAGCAGCTTTGGAGATGAAAAACTGTTTTTT
D gene: NA; V gene: TRBV4-2; clone size: once; J gene: TRBJ2-7; CDR3 protein: CASSHLYSAAQGVQYF; CDR3 DNA: TGTGCCAGCAGCCACCTCTACTCAGCGGCACAGGGAGTACAGTACTTC
D gene: NA; V gene: TRBV25-1; clone size: NA; J gene: TRBJ1-5; CDR3 protein: CASSRDDSSNQPQHF; CDR3 DNA: TGTGCCAGCAGTCGGGACGATTCTAGCAATCAGCCCCAGCATTTT
D gene: TRBD1; V gene: TRBV7-9; clone size: once; J gene: TRBJ1-1; CDR3 protein: CASIGTDNTEAFF; CDR3 DNA: TGTGCCAGCATCGGGACAGATAACACTGAAGCTTTCTTT
D gene: NA; V gene: TRBV28; clone size: NA; J gene: TRBJ2-7; CDR3 protein: CASSYPGRGYEQYF; CDR3 DNA: TGTGCCAGCAGTTACCCGGGCAGGGGCTACGAGCAGTACTTC
D gene: TRBD1; V gene: TRBV5-8; clone size: NA; J gene: TRBJ2-3; CDR3 protein: CASSYRQGWTDTQYF; CDR3 DNA: TGTGCCAGCAGCTACAGACAGGGTTGGACAGATACGCAGTATTTT
D gene: NA; V gene: TRBV4-1; clone size: NA; J gene: TRBJ2-7; CDR3 protein: CASSQEGGNRGYSYEQYF; CDR3 DNA: TGCGCCAGCAGCCAAGAAGGCGGGAATAGGGGGTACTCCTACGAGCAGTACTTC
D gene: NA; V gene: TRBV7-6; clone size: NA; J gene: TRBJ1-1; CDR3 protein: CASSPEGVKSNTEAFF; CDR3 DNA: TGTGCCAGCAGCCCCGAAGGGGTTAAATCGAACACTGAAGCTTTCTTT
D gene: NA; V gene: TRBV6-2/TRBV6-3; clone size: NA; J gene: TRBJ2-5; CDR3 protein: CASSYRASRYQETQYF; CDR3 DNA: TGTGCCAGCAGTTACAGGGCTAGCAGATACCAAGAGACCCAGTACTTC
D gene: NA; V gene: TRBV7-3; clone size: NA; J gene: TRBJ1-2; CDR3 protein: CASSLQPTNYGYTF; CDR3 DNA: TGTGCCAGCAGCCTACAGCCTACTAACTATGGCTACACCTTC
D gene: TRBD1; V gene: TRBV27; clone size: NA; J gene: TRBJ1-1; CDR3 protein: CASKGQAGNTEAFF; CDR3 DNA: TGTGCCAGCAAGGGACAGGCCGGGAACACTGAAGCTTTCTTT
D gene: NA; V gene: TRBV7-9; clone size: few; J gene: TRBJ1-4; CDR3 protein: CASNNRAQEKLFF; CDR3 DNA: TGTGCCAGCAATAACCGGGCGCAGGAAAAACTGTTTTTT
D gene: NA; V gene: TRBV7-9; clone size: NA; J gene: TRBJ1-5; CDR3 protein: CASSLHSGIANQPQHF; CDR3 DNA: TGTGCCAGCAGCCTACATTCGGGAATTGCCAATCAGCCCCAGCATTTT
D gene: NA; V gene: TRBV25-1; clone size: NA; J gene: TRBJ1-2; CDR3 protein: CASSTPAGPGGYTF; CDR3 DNA: TGTGCCAGCAGTACACCGGCGGGTCCGGGTGGCTACACCTTC
D gene: NA; V gene: TRBV28; clone size: NA; J gene: TRBJ1-5; CDR3 protein: CASSLLNSNQPQHF; CDR3 DNA: TGTGCCAGCAGTTTATTAAATAGCAATCAGCCCCAGCATTTT
D gene: NA; V gene: TRBV4-1; clone size: NA; J gene: TRBJ2-2; CDR3 protein: CASSPPFRGAASGTGELFF; CDR3 DNA: TGCGCCAGCAGCCCCCCCTTCAGGGGGGCTGCCTCGGGCACCGGGGAGCTGTTTTTT
D gene: NA; V gene: TRBV5-1; clone size: NA; J gene: TRBJ1-1; CDR3 protein: CASKAGLGDTEAFF; CDR3 DNA: TGCGCCAGCAAAGCTGGGTTGGGGGACACTGAAGCTTTCTTT
D gene: TRBD1; V gene: TRBV10-3; clone size: NA; J gene: TRBJ2-7; CDR3 protein: CAIGGQGAREQYF; CDR3 DNA: TGTGCCATTGGGGGACAGGGGGCTCGCGAGCAGTACTTC